There are a few counts of the clone carrying this T cell receptor (beta chain). The J segment lost 2 bases and the V segment lost 4 bases, leaving 2 bases of the junction unmatched. This CDR3 is built from 14 residues. From germline, CDR1 is LGHDT and CDR2 YNNKEL (reference sequence). The sample belongs to a study of blood T cell repertoires in COVID-19. The wider study: Sources were T cells, B-cell-depleted T cells, or PBMCs; the material itself was cDNA or gDNA.

The protocol was immunoSEQ multiplex PCR, while the TCRdb copy is restricted to in-frame clones and leaves out a portion. The sample records roughly 32,000 clones, just over 85% being singletons. The sequence was collected from a human donor in a cohort sampled during active COVID-19. V and J are TRBV3-1 (or the pseudogene TRBV3-2) and TRBJ1-5, with 7 nucleotides matching TRBD1. The specimen sequenced was peripheral blood. CDR3 sequence reads: CASSPGTGNQPQHF. The CDR3 DNA follows: TGTGCCAGCAGCCCAGGGACAGGCAATCAGCCCCAGCATTTT.